This T cell receptor (beta chain) appears in the sequencing data of a study of blood T cell repertoires in COVID-19. Study details: Both acute and convalescent COVID-19 samples were obtained from the United States, Italy and Spain. T cells, B-cell-depleted T cells, or PBMCs provided the cDNA or gDNA that served as material.

Generated by immunoSEQ multiplex PCR, the TCRdb table keeps only in-frame clones and is missing some. The sample has under 45,000 clones, around 78% seen once. Sequenced sample: peripheral blood. The TCR sequence derives from a man aged 55 to 70 with acute or convalescent COVID-19.

The CDR3 bases are TGTGCCAGCAGCCTACCGGGACAAGGAGAAGAGACCCAGTACTTC. Amino acids: CASSLPGQGEETQYF. The V gene is TRBV5-6, the J gene TRBJ2-5; a possible D gene is TRBD1 (6 bases). The CDR3 loop spans 15 amino acids. V was pared by 4 bases and J by 3 bases, with 16 bases between. Looked up from germline, CDR1 is SGHDT and CDR2 is YYEEEE.